The next 16 T cell receptor beta chains were all read from a single sample in a study of cytomegalovirus exposure and HLA in healthy donors. The PCR contained 60 Vbeta and 13 Jbeta primers. Repertoires were generated with immunoSEQ multiplex PCR, while TCRdb's copy carries only in-frame clones and drops some. Among over 100,000 clones, roughly 60% were seen once, and the ten largest hold 2% to 3%. Specimen: PBMCs. The receptors come from a middle-aged woman in good health and CMV-seronegative.

The rearrangement uses TRBV11-2 and TRBJ1-2, with 7 positions matching TRBD1. This CDR3 region has 16 residues. Losses at the gene ends were 5 bases for V and 4 bases for J; bases not matched to a gene: 13. Germline CDR1 is SGHAT and CDR2 is FQNNGV. CDR3 DNA sequence: TGTGCCAGCAGCCCTTTCACAGGGGAAGATGCCTATGGCTACACCTTC. The encoded protein is CASSPFTGEDAYGYTF.

Only a few counts were recorded for this clone. The rearrangement joins TRBV19 to TRBJ2-3; TRBD2 matches at 8 bases. The germline CDR1 and CDR2 sequences are LNHDA and SQIVND (reference sequence). With V trimmed by 6 bases and J by 0 bases, 5 bases remained unmatched. The CDR3 spans 15 residues. The CDR3 here is CASRSAGDSTDTQYF. The CDR3, as DNA: TGTGCCAGTAGGTCAGCGGGGGATAGCACAGATACGCAGTATTTT.

The sample holds a few counts of this clone. The rearrangement joins TRBV6-5 to TRBJ2-7; TRBD2 might be the D (6 bases). CDR1 is MNHEY, CDR2 SVGAGI, per germline. V was clipped by 6 bases and J by 4 bases, with 13 bases between them. CDR3 length: 13 amino acids. The CDR3 sequence: CASSRARGYEQYF. For the CDR3, the DNA is TGTGCCAGCAGCAGGGCACGGGGGTACGAGCAGTACTTC.

The CDR3 DNA follows: TGCGCCAGCAGCCCCCCCACGGACAGGGGAAATGGCTACACCTTC. This codes for CASSPPTDRGNGYTF. The V and J genes are TRBV5-1 and TRBJ1-2, with 9 bases aligning to TRBD1. CDR3 length: 15 residues. Trimming removed 4 bases from V and 6 bases from J; junction bases left unmatched: 10. Germline V gene lookup returns CDR1 SGHRS and CDR2 YFSETQ.

The V gene is TRBV5-5, the J gene TRBJ1-4, with TRBD1 matching 9 bases. V shed 4 bases, J shed 0 bases, and the junction held 10 bases outside the gene matches. The CDR3 consists of 18 residues. Germline values: CDR1 SGHKS, CDR2 YYEKEE (reference sequence). The CDR3 loop is CASSPGQGRLATNEKLFF. In DNA form, the CDR3 reads TGTGCCAGCAGCCCCGGACAGGGGAGACTTGCAACTAATGAAAAACTGTTTTTT.

The CDR3 sequence is CASSQEDRGYEAFF. The CDR3, as DNA: TGCGCCAGCAGCCAAGAGGACAGGGGCTATGAAGCTTTCTTT. The chain carries TRBV4-1 and TRBJ1-1; 9 bases match TRBD1. The CDR3 contains 14 residues. Germline loops: CDR1 MGHRA, CDR2 YSYEKL. The junction had 3 bases not matched to a gene; V was cut back by 0 bases and J by 7 bases.

This sequence joins TRBV2 and TRBJ1-1; 7 bases are shared with TRBD1. The ends lost 7 bases at V and 4 bases at J; junction bases unmatched: 6. The V gene's germline CDR1 is SNHLY and CDR2 FYNNEI. There are 13 residues in the CDR3. This CDR3 reads CASIQGIGTEAFF. The CDR3 DNA reads as TGTGCCAGCATACAGGGGATTGGCACTGAAGCTTTCTTT.

This chain joins TRBV19 and TRBJ1-1, with D unresolved. Germline loops: CDR1 LNHDA, CDR2 SQIVND (reference sequence). The V end lost 3 bases, the J end lost 0 bases, and 8 bases lay between the germline ends. The CDR3 is made up of 14 amino acids. The CDR3 region is CASSMLQLNTEAFF. The CDR3, as DNA: TGTGCCAGTAGTATGTTACAGTTGAACACTGAAGCTTTCTTT.

The chain combines TRBV4-1 with TRBJ2-3; 10 bases map to TRBD2. This CDR3 is built from 18 residues. The germline gives CDR1 MGHRA, CDR2 YSYEKL. J was trimmed by 7 bases and V by 1 base; bases with no gene match: 14. CDR3 residues: CASSQVRNLAGDEYTQYF. CDR3 bases: TGCGCCAGCAGCCAAGTTAGGAATCTAGCGGGGGATGAGTATACGCAGTATTTT.

This chain uses TRBV18 with TRBJ2-5; D gene unclear. Trimming took off 4 bases at V and 2 bases at J, with 2 bases between the two ends. Germline V gene data show CDR1 as KGHSH and CDR2 as LQKENI. The CDR3 consists of 11 residues. CDR3 region: CASSLQETQYF. CDR3 nucleotide sequence: TGTGCCAGCTCACTACAAGAGACCCAGTACTTC.

This clone was seen more than once but under ten times. The same CDR3 arises from other DNA sequences in this sample as well. The chain recombines TRBV15 with TRBJ1-2; 8 bases agree with TRBD1. The CDR3 is 14 amino acids. Losses at the gene ends were 5 bases for V and 4 bases for J; bases not matched to a gene: 6. Germline-derived CDR1 and CDR2 are LNHNV and YYDKDF (reference sequence). The CDR3 protein is CATSRGQEPYGYTF. The CDR3 nucleotides read TGTGCCACCAGCCGGGGACAGGAGCCCTATGGCTACACCTTC. Complete variable domain (other parts from reference TRBV15 and TRBJ1-2): DAMVIQNPRYQVTQFGKPVTLSCSQTLNHNVMYWYQQKSSQAPKLLFHYYDKDFNNEADTPDNFQSRRPNTSFCFLDIRSPGLGDTAMYLCATSRGQEPYGYTFGSGTRLTVV.

The rearrangement joins TRBV28 to TRBJ2-7, with D tentatively TRBD2 (5 bases). V was clipped by 2 bases and J by 2 bases, with 10 bases between them. This CDR3 region has 14 residues. From germline, CDR1 is MDHEN and CDR2 SYDVKM. Here the CDR3 DNA reads TGTGCCAGCAGTTTACTTGAGAGGGCCTACGAGCAGTACTTC. This encodes CASSLLERAYEQYF.

This chain uses TRBV5-1 with TRBJ2-5; no clear D gene. V dropped 0 bases and J dropped 0 bases, with 3 bases sitting between them. Germline V lookup: CDR1 SGHRS, CDR2 YFSETQ. The CDR3 totals 13 residues. The CDR3 DNA reads as TGCGCCAGCAGCTTGGACTACCAAGAGACCCAGTACTTC. Amino acid sequence: CASSLDYQETQYF.

This chain links TRBV28 with TRBJ2-7, with a possible D match to TRBD1 (6 bases). Germline V CDR1 and CDR2: MDHEN, SYDVKM. The V end lost 3 bases, the J end lost 0 bases, and 15 bases lay between the germline ends. This CDR3 is built from 16 residues. CDR3 coding DNA: TGTGCCAGCAGTTTTTCCGGGACAACTAGCTCCTACGAGCAGTACTTC. Amino acid sequence: CASSFSGTTSSYEQYF.

The chain joins TRBV29-1 to TRBJ1-2; 7 bases fit TRBD1. The CDR3 runs 12 residues. From germline, CDR1 is SQVTM and CDR2 ANQGSEA. The ends lost 6 bases at V and 4 bases at J; junction bases unmatched: 5. The CDR3 coding sequence is TGCAGCGTCGGACAGGTCTCCTATGGCTACACCTTC. Protein sequence: CSVGQVSYGYTF.

This rearrangement joins TRBV5-1 to TRBJ2-5; D remains unclear. The length of the CDR3 is 14 residues. Germline CDR1 is SGHRS and CDR2 is YFSETQ. The V and J ends lost 4 bases and 0 bases respectively, with 10 bases between them. For the CDR3, the DNA is TGCGCCAGCAGCACCCAGGCTTACCAAGAGACCCAGTACTTC. This codes for CASSTQAYQETQYF.